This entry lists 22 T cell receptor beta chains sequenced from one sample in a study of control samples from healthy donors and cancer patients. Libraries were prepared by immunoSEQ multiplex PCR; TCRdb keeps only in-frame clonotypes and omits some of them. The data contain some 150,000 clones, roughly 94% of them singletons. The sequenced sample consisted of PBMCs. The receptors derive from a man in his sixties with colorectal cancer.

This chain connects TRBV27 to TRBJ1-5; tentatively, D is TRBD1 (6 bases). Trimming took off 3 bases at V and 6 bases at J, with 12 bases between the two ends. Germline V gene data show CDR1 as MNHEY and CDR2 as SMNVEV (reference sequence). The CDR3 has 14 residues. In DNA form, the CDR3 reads TGTGCCAGCAGTTTCTCCGGGGGCTTTCAGCCCCAGCATTTT. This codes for CASSFSGGFQPQHF.

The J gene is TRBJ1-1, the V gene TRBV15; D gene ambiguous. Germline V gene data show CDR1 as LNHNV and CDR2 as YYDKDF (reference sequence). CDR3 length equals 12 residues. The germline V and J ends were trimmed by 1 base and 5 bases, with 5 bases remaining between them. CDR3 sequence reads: CATSRVGTEAFF. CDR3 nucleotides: TGTGCCACCAGCAGAGTAGGGACTGAAGCTTTCTTT.

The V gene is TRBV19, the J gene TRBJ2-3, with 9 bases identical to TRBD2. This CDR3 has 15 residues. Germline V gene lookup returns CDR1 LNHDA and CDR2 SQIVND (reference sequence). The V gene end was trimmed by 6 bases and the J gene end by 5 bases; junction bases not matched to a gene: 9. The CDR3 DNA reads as TGTGCCAGTAGCGATAAGCGGGGGGCTGTAGATACGCAGTATTTT. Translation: CASSDKRGAVDTQYF. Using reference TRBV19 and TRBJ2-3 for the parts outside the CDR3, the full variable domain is DGGITQSPKYLFRKEGQNVTLSCEQNLNHDAMYWYRQDPGQGLRLIYYSQIVNDFQKGDIAEGYSVSREKKESFPLTVTSAQKNPTAFYLCASSDKRGAVDTQYFGPGTRLTVL.

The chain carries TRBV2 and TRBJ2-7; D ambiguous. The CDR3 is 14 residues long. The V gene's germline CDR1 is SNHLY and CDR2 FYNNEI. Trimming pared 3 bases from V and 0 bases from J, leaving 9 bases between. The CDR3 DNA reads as TGTGCCAGCAGTGAGACCGTTACCTCCTACGAGCAGTACTTC. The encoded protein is CASSETVTSYEQYF. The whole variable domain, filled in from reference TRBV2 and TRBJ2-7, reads EPEVTQTPSHQVTQMGQEVILRCVPISNHLYFYWYRQILGQKVEFLVSFYNNEISEKSEIFDDQFSVERPDGSNFTLKIRSTKLEDSAMYFCASSETVTSYEQYFGPGTRLTVT.

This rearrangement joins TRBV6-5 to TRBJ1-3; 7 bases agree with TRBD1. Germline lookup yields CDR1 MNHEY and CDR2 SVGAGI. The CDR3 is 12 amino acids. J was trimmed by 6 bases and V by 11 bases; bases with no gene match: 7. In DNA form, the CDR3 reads TGTGCCGCGACAGGGTACGAAAACACCATATATTTT. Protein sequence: CAATGYENTIYF.

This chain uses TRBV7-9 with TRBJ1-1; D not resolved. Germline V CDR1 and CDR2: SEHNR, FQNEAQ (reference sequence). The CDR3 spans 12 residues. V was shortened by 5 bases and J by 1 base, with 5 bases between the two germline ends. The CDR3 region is CASSGQNTEAFF. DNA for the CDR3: TGTGCCAGCAGCGGGCAGAACACTGAAGCTTTCTTT. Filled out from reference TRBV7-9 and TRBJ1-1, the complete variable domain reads DTGVSQNPRHKITKRGQNVTFRCDPISEHNRLYWYRQTLGQGPEFLTYFQNEAQLEKSRLLSDRFSAERPKGSFSTLEIQRTEQGDSAMYLCASSGQNTEAFFGQGTRLTVV.

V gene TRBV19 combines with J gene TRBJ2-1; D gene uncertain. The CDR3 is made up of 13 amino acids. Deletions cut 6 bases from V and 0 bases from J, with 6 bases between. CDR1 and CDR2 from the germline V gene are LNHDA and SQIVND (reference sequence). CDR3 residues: CASRAFSYNEQFF. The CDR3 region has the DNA TGTGCCAGTAGAGCTTTCTCCTACAATGAGCAGTTCTTC.

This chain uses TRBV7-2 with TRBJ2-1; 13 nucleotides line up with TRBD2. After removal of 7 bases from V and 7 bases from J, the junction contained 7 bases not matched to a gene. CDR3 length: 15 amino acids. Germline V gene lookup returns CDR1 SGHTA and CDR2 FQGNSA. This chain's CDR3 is CASTTSGGALNEQFF. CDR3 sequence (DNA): TGTGCCAGCACAACTAGCGGGGGGGCTTTGAATGAGCAGTTCTTC.

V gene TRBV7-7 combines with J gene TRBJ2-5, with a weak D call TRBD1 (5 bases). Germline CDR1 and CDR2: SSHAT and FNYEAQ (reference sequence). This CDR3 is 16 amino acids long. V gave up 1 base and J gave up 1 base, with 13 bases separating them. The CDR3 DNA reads TGTGCCAGCAGCTTAGGGGGCGCAGGGTCCCAAGAGACCCAGTACTTC. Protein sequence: CASSLGGAGSQETQYF.

CDR3 loop: CASSQDGTSRNTIYF. For the CDR3, the DNA is TGTGCCAGCAGCCAAGACGGGACCAGTAGAAACACCATATATTTT. V usage is TRBV3-1 (or the pseudogene TRBV3-2) and J usage is TRBJ1-3, with D possibly matching TRBD1 (5 bases). Germline assignment: CDR1 LGHDT and CDR2 YNNKEL (reference sequence). CDR3 length equals 15 residues. The germline V and J ends were trimmed by 0 bases and 5 bases, with 11 bases remaining between them.

CDR3 nucleotide sequence: TGCGCCAGCAGCGCCGCGGGCGGGTCCGGCGGGGAGCTGTTTTTT. It codes for CASSAAGGSGGELFF. The J gene is TRBJ2-2, the V gene TRBV5-1; tentative D call: TRBD2 (5 bases). Germline CDR1 reads SGHRS; CDR2 reads YFSETQ. CDR3 length equals 15 residues. The V and J ends lost 4 bases and 7 bases respectively, with 17 bases between them.

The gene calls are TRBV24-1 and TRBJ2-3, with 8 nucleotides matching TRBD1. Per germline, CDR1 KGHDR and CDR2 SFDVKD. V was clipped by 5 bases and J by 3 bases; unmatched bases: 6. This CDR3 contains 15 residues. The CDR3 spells CATSAQGAGTDTQYF. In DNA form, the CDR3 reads TGTGCCACCAGTGCCCAGGGGGCCGGTACAGATACGCAGTATTTT.

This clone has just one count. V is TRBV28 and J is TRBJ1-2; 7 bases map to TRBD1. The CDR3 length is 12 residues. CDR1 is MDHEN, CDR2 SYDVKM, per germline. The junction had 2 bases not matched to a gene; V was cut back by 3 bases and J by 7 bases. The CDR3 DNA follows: TGTGCCAGCAGTTTGACAGGGTCTGGCTACACCTTC. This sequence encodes CASSLTGSGYTF.

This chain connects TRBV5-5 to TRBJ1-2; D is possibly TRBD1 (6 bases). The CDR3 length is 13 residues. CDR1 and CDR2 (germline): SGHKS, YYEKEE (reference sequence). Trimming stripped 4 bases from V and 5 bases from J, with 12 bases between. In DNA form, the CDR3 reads TGTGCCAGCAGCGCCTATACAGGGTATGGCTACACCTTC. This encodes CASSAYTGYGYTF.

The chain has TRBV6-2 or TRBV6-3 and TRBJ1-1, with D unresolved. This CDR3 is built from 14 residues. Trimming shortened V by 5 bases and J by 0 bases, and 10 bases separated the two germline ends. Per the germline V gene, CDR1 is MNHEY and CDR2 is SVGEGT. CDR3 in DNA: TGTGCCAGCAGTCCACAGATAATGAACACTGAAGCTTTCTTT. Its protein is CASSPQIMNTEAFF.

This CDR3 is CASSPRGPTREQYF. CDR3 DNA: TGTGCCAGCTCACCCCGGGGACCGACCAGGGAGCAGTACTTC. The chain employs TRBV18 and TRBJ2-7; D could derive from TRBD1 or TRBD2 (5 bases each). The length of the CDR3 is 14 residues. Germline-derived CDR1 and CDR2 are KGHSH and LQKENI. With 3 bases removed from V and 7 bases from J, the gap between germline ends came to 16 bases.

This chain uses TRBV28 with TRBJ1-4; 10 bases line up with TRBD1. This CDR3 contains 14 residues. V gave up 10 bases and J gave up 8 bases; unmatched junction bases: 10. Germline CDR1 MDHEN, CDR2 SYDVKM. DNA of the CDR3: TGTGCCATCCGTTCCGGGACAGGGGAAGAAAAACTGTTTTTT. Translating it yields CAIRSGTGEEKLFF.

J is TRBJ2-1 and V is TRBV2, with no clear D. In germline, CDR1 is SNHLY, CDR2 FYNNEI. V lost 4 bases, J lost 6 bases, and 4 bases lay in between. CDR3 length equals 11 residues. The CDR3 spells CASSGGNEQFF. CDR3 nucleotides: TGTGCCAGCAGTGGAGGCAATGAGCAGTTCTTC.

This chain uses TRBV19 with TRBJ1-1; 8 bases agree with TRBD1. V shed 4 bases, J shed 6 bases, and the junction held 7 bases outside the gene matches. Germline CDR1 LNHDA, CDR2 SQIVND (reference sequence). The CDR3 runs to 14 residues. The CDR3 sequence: CASSRRQGLAEAFF. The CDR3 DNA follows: TGTGCCAGTAGTAGAAGACAGGGGTTGGCTGAAGCTTTCTTT.

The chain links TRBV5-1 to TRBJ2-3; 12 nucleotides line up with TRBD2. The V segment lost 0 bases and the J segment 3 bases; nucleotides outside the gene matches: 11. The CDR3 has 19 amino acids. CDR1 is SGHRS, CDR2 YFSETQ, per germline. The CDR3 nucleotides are TGCGCCAGCAGCTTGGTTCTAGCGGGGGGGCCGGTTTTGACAGATACGCAGTATTTT. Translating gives CASSLVLAGGPVLTDTQYF.

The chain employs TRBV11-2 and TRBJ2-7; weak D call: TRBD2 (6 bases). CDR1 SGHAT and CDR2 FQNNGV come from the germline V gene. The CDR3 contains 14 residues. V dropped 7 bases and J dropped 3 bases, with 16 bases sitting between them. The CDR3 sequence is CASTRTEGNYEQYF. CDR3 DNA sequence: TGTGCCAGCACCCGTACGGAGGGGAACTACGAGCAGTACTTC.

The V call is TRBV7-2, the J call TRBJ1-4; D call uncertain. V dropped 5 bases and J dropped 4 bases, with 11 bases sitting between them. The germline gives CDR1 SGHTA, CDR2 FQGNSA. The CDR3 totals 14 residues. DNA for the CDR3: TGTGCCAGCAGCCCCGGGAGGCTTAATGAAAAACTGTTTTTT. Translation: CASSPGRLNEKLFF.